Shown below are 3 T cell receptor beta chains from a single sample sequenced in a study of beta chain features in type 1 diabetes. Sequenced material consisted of expressed TCRB transcripts (all of the isolated RNA was reverse transcribed). Assay used: immunoSEQ multiplex PCR; TCRdb lists only in-frame clones, some missing. The sample consists of approximately 380,000 clones, around 15% of them appearing once. The sample was naive CD4+ T cells from blood. The source of these receptors is a woman younger than 35 in good health.

The V call is TRBV28, the J call TRBJ1-5; D might be TRBD1 (6 bases). In germline, CDR1 is MDHEN, CDR2 SYDVKM. There are 12 residues in the CDR3. V dropped 7 bases and J dropped 6 bases, with 10 bases sitting between them. CDR3 loop: CASNQGGQPQHF. The CDR3 DNA follows: TGTGCCAGCAACCAAGGGGGTCAGCCCCAGCATTTT.

This chain connects TRBV11-2 to TRBJ2-3; the match to TRBD2 covers 11 bases. This CDR3 has 16 amino acids. Germline loops: CDR1 SGHAT, CDR2 FQNNGV. J gave up 2 bases and V 5 bases, and 6 bases lay outside the gene matches. Written as DNA, the CDR3 is TGTGCCAGCAGCCCCAGACTAGCGGGGCCCACAGATACGCAGTATTTT. Translation gives CASSPRLAGPTDTQYF.

The chain carries TRBV29-1 and TRBJ2-1; possibly TRBD1 for D (6 bases). The CDR3 loop spans 11 amino acids. Germline V gene sequence: CDR1 SQVTM, CDR2 ANQGSEA. The germline V and J ends were trimmed by 6 bases and 4 bases, with 7 bases remaining between them. DNA for the CDR3: TGCAGCGTGGACAGATACAATGAGCAGTTCTTC. Residues: CSVDRYNEQFF.